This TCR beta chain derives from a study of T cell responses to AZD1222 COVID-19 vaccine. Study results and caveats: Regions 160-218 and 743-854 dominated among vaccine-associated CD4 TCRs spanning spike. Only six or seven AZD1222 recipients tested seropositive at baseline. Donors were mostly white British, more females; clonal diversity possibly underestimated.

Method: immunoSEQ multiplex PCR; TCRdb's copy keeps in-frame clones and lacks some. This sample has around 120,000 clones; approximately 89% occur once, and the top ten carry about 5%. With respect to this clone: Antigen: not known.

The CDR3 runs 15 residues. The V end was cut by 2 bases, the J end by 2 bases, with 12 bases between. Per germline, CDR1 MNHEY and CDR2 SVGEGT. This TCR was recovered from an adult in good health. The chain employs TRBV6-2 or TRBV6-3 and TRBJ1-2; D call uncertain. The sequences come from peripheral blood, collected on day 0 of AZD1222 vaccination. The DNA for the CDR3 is TGTGCCAGCAGTTACCGGGCAGCCAGAAACTATGGCTACACCTTC. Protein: CASSYRAARNYGYTF.